The entry below gives a single T cell receptor beta chain sequence along with its context. This specimen comes from a study of control samples from healthy donors and cancer patients. TCRdb's copy holds only in-frame clones and misses some; the assay was immunoSEQ multiplex PCR. The repertoire holds 100,000 to 150,000 clones, roughly 92% seen once, with about 5.5% in the top ten. Trimming removed 2 bases from V and 0 bases from J, with 4 bases in between. Germline values: CDR1 ENHRY, CDR2 SYGVKD. The CDR3 has 13 residues. The chain uses TRBV10-3 and TRBJ1-1; unclear D gene. The sequenced material came from blood. This receptor was taken from a man between 18 and 29 years old in good health. CDR3 DNA sequence: TGTGCCATCAGTGAGCAGCTGAACACTGAAGCTTTCTTT. Amino acids: CAISEQLNTEAFF.